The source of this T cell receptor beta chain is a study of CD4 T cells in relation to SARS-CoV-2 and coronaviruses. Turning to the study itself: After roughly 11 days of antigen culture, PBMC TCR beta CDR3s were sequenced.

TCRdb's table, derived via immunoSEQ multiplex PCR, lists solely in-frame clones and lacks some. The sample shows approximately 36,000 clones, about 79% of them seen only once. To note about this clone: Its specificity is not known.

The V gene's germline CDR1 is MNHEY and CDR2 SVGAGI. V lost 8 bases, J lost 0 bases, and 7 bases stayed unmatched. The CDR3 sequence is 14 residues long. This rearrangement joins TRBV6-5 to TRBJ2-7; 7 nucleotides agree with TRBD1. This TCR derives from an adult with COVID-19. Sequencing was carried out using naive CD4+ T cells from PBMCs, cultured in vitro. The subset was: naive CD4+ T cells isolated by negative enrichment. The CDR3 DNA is TGTGCCAGCGGAACGGGACAGATCTCCTACGAGCAGTACTTC. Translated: CASGTGQISYEQYF.